A single sample is the source of the 25 T cell receptor beta chains below, sequenced in a study of T-cell reconstitution after alpha-beta-depleted transplantation in children. For TCRbeta, the library was prepared with unique molecular identifiers. TCRdb re-analysed the PCR reads in MiXCR, keeping a single row per CDR3 protein. Of around 580,000 distinct CDR3 sequences in the sample, 25% to 30% were seen once. This specimen consisted of PBMCs, obtained before TCRalphabeta/CD19-depleted stem cell transplant. Receptors were obtained from a boy under two years old with Wiskott-Aldrich syndrome, due to receive a stem cell transplant.

A few counts support this clonotype. V is TRBV6-1 and J is TRBJ1-1; D gene ambiguous. The V and J ends lost 1 base and 4 bases respectively, with 10 bases between them. Germline loops: CDR1 MNHNS, CDR2 SASEGT. This CDR3 is built from 14 residues. The CDR3 loop reads CASSEVRFSTEAFF. CDR3 DNA: TGTGCCAGCAGTGAAGTAAGATTTTCCACTGAAGCTTTCTTT.

The chain has TRBV5-1 and TRBJ2-2; 7 bases are shared with TRBD2. After removal of 2 bases from V and 3 bases from J, the junction contained 4 bases not matched to a gene. CDR3 length: 15 amino acids. CDR1 and CDR2 (germline): SGHRS, YFSETQ. DNA for the CDR3: TGCGCCAGCAGCTTTCTAGCGGACGACACCGGGGAGCTGTTTTTT. It codes for CASSFLADDTGELFF. Using reference TRBV5-1 and TRBJ2-2 for the parts outside the CDR3, the full variable domain is KAGVTQTPRYLIKTRGQQVTLSCSPISGHRSVSWYQQTPGQGLQFLFEYFSETQRNKGNFPGRFSGRQFSNSRSEMNVSTLELGDSALYLCASSFLADDTGELFFGEGSRLTVL.

The J gene is TRBJ1-2, the V gene TRBV10-3; the D gene is possibly TRBD1 (5 bases). The CDR3 loop spans 14 amino acids. CDR1 ENHRY and CDR2 SYGVKD come from the germline V gene. V lost 3 bases and J 5 bases, leaving 13 bases between the germline ends. The CDR3 nucleotides are TGTGCCATCAGTGATCAGACAGCGGGATATGGCTACACCTTC. This translates into CAISDQTAGYGYTF.

This chain uses TRBV12-3 or TRBV12-4 with TRBJ2-1; 13 nucleotides agree with TRBD2. CDR3 length equals 13 residues. The trim removed 8 bases at V and 10 bases at J, leaving 5 bases unmatched. CDR3 sequence (DNA): TGTGCCAGCGGACTAGCGGGAGATCGAGAGCAGTTCTTC. Residues: CASGLAGDREQFF.

This clonotype appeared a few times. This sequence joins TRBV4-1 and TRBJ1-2, with D unclear. Trimming cost V 4 bases and J 7 bases, with 16 bases left between them. Per germline, CDR1 MGHRA and CDR2 YSYEKL. This CDR3 has 14 residues. The CDR3, as DNA: TGCGCCAGCAGCCCCGACCCCCCTCTATCTGGCTACACCTTC. It specifies CASSPDPPLSGYTF.

This clonotype was seen only a few times. The chain is built from TRBV4-1 and TRBJ2-1, with 7 bases matching TRBD2. V shed 4 bases and J 4 bases; nucleotides not matched to a gene: 10. The CDR3 is 16 amino acids. Germline assignment: CDR1 MGHRA and CDR2 YSYEKL. CDR3 sequence (DNA): TGCGCCAGCAGCCCTCGCCTTACTAGCGAATACAATGAGCAGTTCTTC. Its translation: CASSPRLTSEYNEQFF.

A few counts support this clonotype. V usage is TRBV29-1 and J usage is TRBJ2-5, with D tentatively TRBD1 (5 bases). Germline CDR1 is SQVTM and CDR2 is ANQGSEA. The CDR3 extends over 12 amino acids. Between the trimmed V and J ends, which lost 4 bases and 4 bases, there was a span of 10 bases. The chain's CDR3 is CSVAWGRETQYF. The CDR3 DNA sequence: TGCAGCGTTGCTTGGGGCCGAGAGACCCAGTACTTC. The full variable domain, rest sourced from reference TRBV29-1 and TRBJ2-5, is SAVISQKPSRDICQRGTSLTIQCQVDSQVTMMFWYRQQPGQSLTLIATANQGSEATYESGFVIDKFPISRPNLTFSTLTVSNMSPEDSSIYLCSVAWGRETQYFGPGTRLLVL.

This clonotype was seen more than once but under ten times. This chain joins TRBV5-1 and TRBJ2-2; no firm D call. Germline assignment: CDR1 SGHRS and CDR2 YFSETQ. CDR3 size: 14 residues. The V end was cut by 4 bases, the J end by 4 bases, with 11 bases between. Here the CDR3 DNA reads TGCGCCAGCAGCCTGAAGTCGGGCACCGGGGAGCTGTTTTTT. Its translation: CASSLKSGTGELFF.

The chain combines TRBV10-3 with TRBJ2-7; no clear D. The V gene lost 4 bases and the J gene lost 5 bases, with 12 bases spanning the gap. CDR1 is ENHRY, CDR2 SYGVKD, per germline. The CDR3 covers 13 residues. This chain's CDR3 is CAISGLALDEQYF. The DNA of the CDR3 is TGTGCCATCAGTGGACTCGCGTTGGACGAGCAGTACTTC.

Details on this clonotype: A junction boundary mismatches the germline segment, possibly from a read error. This chain uses TRBV5-1 with TRBJ2-2; 7 nucleotides agree with TRBD2. The CDR3 spans 13 residues. CDR1 is SGHRS, CDR2 YFSETQ, per germline. DNA for the CDR3: TGCGCCAGCAGCTTGAATACAGGCGGGGGGCTGTTTTTT. Translation gives CASSLNTGGGLFF.

The gene calls are TRBV5-1 and TRBJ1-5; possibly TRBD1 for D (6 bases). The ends were cut back, 0 bases at V and 4 bases at J, with 11 bases in the middle. The CDR3 contains 15 residues. Germline-derived CDR1 and CDR2 are SGHRS and YFSETQ. DNA for the CDR3: TGCGCCAGCAGCTTGGGCGGGGGGCAAAATCAGCCCCAGCATTTT. This translates into CASSLGGGQNQPQHF.

The table lists this clonotype with a few counts. The gene calls are TRBV12-3 or TRBV12-4 and TRBJ2-2, with 9 nucleotides matching TRBD1. The length of the CDR3 is 15 residues. V lost 6 bases and J lost 1; bases outside the gene matches: 3. CDR3 coding DNA: TGTGCCAGCAGAAGACAGGGGGAGAACACCGGGGAGCTGTTTTTT. It is translated as CASRRQGENTGELFF.

This chain connects TRBV5-1 to TRBJ2-7; D is undetermined. The CDR3 length is 14 residues. Germline V gene sequence: CDR1 SGHRS, CDR2 YFSETQ. V lost 0 bases, J lost 2 bases, and 9 bases lay in between. The CDR3 region has the DNA TGCGCCAGCAGCTTGGAAGAACCAGCCTACGAGCAGTACTTC. As protein: CASSLEEPAYEQYF.

The J gene is TRBJ2-2, the V gene TRBV12-3 or TRBV12-4; D remains unclear. The CDR3 contains 14 residues. Deletions cut 3 bases from V and 6 bases from J, with 11 bases between. The CDR3 DNA follows: TGTGCCAGCAGTTTGTTGCCCCCTCCCGGGGAGCTGTTTTTT. Translated: CASSLLPPPGELFF.

This clonotype was seen a few times. The chain couples TRBV20-1 to TRBJ1-6, with 9 positions matching TRBD1. V lost 5 bases to trimming and J lost 6 bases; unmatched junction nucleotides: 5. The germline CDR1 and CDR2 sequences are DFQATT and SNEGSKA (reference sequence). The CDR3 has 14 residues. The CDR3: CSAAGTGPNSPLHF. As DNA, the CDR3 is TGCAGTGCTGCCGGGACAGGGCCTAATTCACCCCTCCACTTT.

At least ten counts were recorded for this clonotype. The chain couples TRBV20-1 to TRBJ2-3, with TRBD2 matching 15 bases. CDR1 and CDR2 (germline): DFQATT, SNEGSKA (reference sequence). CDR3 size: 16 residues. The junction had 6 bases not matched to a gene; V was cut back by 6 bases and J by 2 bases. The CDR3 coding sequence is TGCAGTGCCCACGGACTAGCGGGAGGGAACACAGATACGCAGTATTTT. This encodes CSAHGLAGGNTDTQYF.

DNA of the CDR3: TGTGCCAGCAGTTACCCGGGTACCTACGAGCAGTACTTC. Its protein product is CASSYPGTYEQYF. The J gene is TRBJ2-7, the V gene TRBV6-5; D gene unclear. Trimming removed 2 bases at V and 2 bases at J, with 7 bases between. In germline, CDR1 is MNHEY, CDR2 SVGAGI. CDR3 length: 13 residues.

V is TRBV30 and J is TRBJ2-3; a possible D gene is TRBD2 (6 bases). This CDR3 contains 14 residues. Trimming removed 7 bases from V and 4 bases from J, with 18 bases in between. Germline CDR1 reads GTSNPN; CDR2 reads SVGIG (reference sequence). The CDR3 region is CALLRGFSADTQYF. The DNA for the CDR3 is TGTGCCTTACTACGGGGGTTCAGCGCAGATACGCAGTATTTT.

The chain links TRBV12-3 or TRBV12-4 to TRBJ2-5; 10 positions match TRBD2. This CDR3 is built from 16 residues. J lost 5 bases, V lost 5 bases, and 11 bases had no gene match. This CDR3 reads CASSRNLAGVLETQYF. For the CDR3, the DNA is TGTGCCAGCAGTCGCAATCTAGCGGGAGTGTTGGAGACCCAGTACTTC.

The CDR3 DNA follows: TGTGCCATCAGTGGGGCTAGCGGGAGTAACTACAATGAGCAGTTCTTC. This translates into CAISGASGSNYNEQFF. The chain uses TRBV10-3 and TRBJ2-1, with 10 positions matching TRBD2. CDR1 ENHRY and CDR2 SYGVKD come from the germline V gene. CDR3 size: 16 residues. The V and J ends lost 4 bases and 3 bases, in that order; junction bases with no gene match: 6.

This clonotype appeared a few times. This sequence joins TRBV20-1 and TRBJ2-3; D is possibly TRBD1 (5 bases). CDR3 length: 13 residues. CDR1 and CDR2 from the germline V gene are DFQATT and SNEGSKA (reference sequence). V dropped 7 bases and J dropped 0 bases, with 11 bases sitting between them. The CDR3: CSGEGASTDTQYF. The CDR3 DNA is TGCAGTGGGGAAGGGGCTAGCACAGATACGCAGTATTTT.

This clonotype was seen a handful of times. This chain links TRBV12-3 or TRBV12-4 with TRBJ2-3, with 7 bases fitting TRBD1. The V and J ends lost 3 bases and 7 bases, in that order; junction bases with no gene match: 4. The CDR3 extends over 13 amino acids. The CDR3 protein is CASSFGTAYTQYF. In DNA, the CDR3 is TGTGCCAGCAGTTTTGGGACAGCTTATACGCAGTATTTT.

This clonotype was seen more than once but under ten times. This chain links TRBV10-3 with TRBJ2-1, with TRBD2 identical over 14 bases. Looked up from germline, CDR1 is ENHRY and CDR2 is SYGVKD. The CDR3 is 19 residues long. The J segment lost 0 bases and the V segment lost 6 bases, leaving 10 bases of the junction unmatched. The CDR3 coding sequence is TGTGCCATCAGGGCCGGGACTAGCGGGAGTCCGAGCTCCTACAATGAGCAGTTCTTC. Residues: CAIRAGTSGSPSSYNEQFF.

This clonotype was found many times. The CDR3 reads CSVRRQGFGYEQYF. Here the CDR3 DNA reads TGCAGCGTTCGAAGGCAGGGGTTCGGCTACGAGCAGTACTTC. J is TRBJ2-7 and V is TRBV29-1, with a tentative D call TRBD1 (6 bases). Germline V gene data show CDR1 as SQVTM and CDR2 as ANQGSEA. The CDR3 has 14 residues. The germline V and J ends were trimmed by 5 bases and 3 bases, with 17 bases remaining between them.

The chain employs TRBV5-1 and TRBJ2-7; D may be TRBD1 (6 bases). The V gene lost 0 bases and the J gene lost 3 bases, with 16 bases spanning the gap. The CDR3 has 16 residues. Germline assignment: CDR1 SGHRS and CDR2 YFSETQ. The CDR3 coding sequence is TGCGCCAGCAGCTTGGCCGACAGGTGGAACCGCTACGAGCAGTACTTC. This translates into CASSLADRWNRYEQYF.